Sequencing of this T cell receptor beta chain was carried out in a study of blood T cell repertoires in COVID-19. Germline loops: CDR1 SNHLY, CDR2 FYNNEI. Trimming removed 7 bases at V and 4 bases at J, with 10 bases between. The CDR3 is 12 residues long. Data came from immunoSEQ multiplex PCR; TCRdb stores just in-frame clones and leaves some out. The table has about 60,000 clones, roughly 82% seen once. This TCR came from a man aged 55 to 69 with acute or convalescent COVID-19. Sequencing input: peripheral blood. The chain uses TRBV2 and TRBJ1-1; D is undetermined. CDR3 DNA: TGTGCCAGCAATCCAGGCACCACTGAAGCTTTCTTT. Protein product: CASNPGTTEAFF.